What follows are 3 T cell receptor beta chains derived from one specimen sequenced in a study of T cell responses to AZD1222 COVID-19 vaccine. TCRdb's copy holds only in-frame clones and misses some; the assay was immunoSEQ multiplex PCR. The table lists 100,000 to 140,000 clones, approximately 89% of them singletons. The sequencing here drew on peripheral blood, taken on day 0 of AZD1222 vaccination. Receptors were obtained from an adult in good health.

This clone was observed a handful of times. V gene TRBV7-6 combines with J gene TRBJ2-7; no reliable D call. CDR1 is SGHVS, CDR2 FNYEAQ, per germline. The V end lost 1 base, the J end lost 3 bases, and 13 bases lay between the germline ends. There are 15 residues in the CDR3. The CDR3 DNA reads as TGTGCCAGCAGCTTAGAAGGTTCACCAGGCTACGAGCAGTACTTC. It is translated as CASSLEGSPGYEQYF.

The chain carries TRBV19 and TRBJ2-5; D gene uncertain. This CDR3 region has 12 residues. Germline V gene sequence: CDR1 LNHDA, CDR2 SQIVND (reference sequence). V dropped 5 bases and J dropped 0 bases, with 4 bases sitting between them. CDR3 in DNA: TGTGCCAGTAGTGGGTACCAAGAGACCCAGTACTTC. As protein: CASSGYQETQYF.

The V and J genes are TRBV20-1 and TRBJ1-5; 8 nucleotides align to TRBD1. CDR3 length: 13 amino acids. Germline CDR1 DFQATT, CDR2 SNEGSKA (reference sequence). Losses at the gene ends were 3 bases for V and 7 bases for J; bases not matched to a gene: 5. CDR3 region: CSASKQGGQPQHF. The CDR3 coding sequence is TGCAGTGCTAGTAAACAGGGGGGGCAGCCCCAGCATTTT.